A single sample gave rise to the 20 T cell receptor beta chains below, sequenced in a study of CD8 T cells in Susac syndrome (dated by TCRdb to 2018 to 2020). Libraries were constructed by the immunoSEQ multiplex PCR assay. RNA was extracted using the RNeasy kit, and roughly 0.5 to 1 ug of the RNA was reverse transcribed with random hexamers. TCRdb trimmed public reads at Q25 via fastp, called clones via MiXCR and kept in-frame beta chains. Merged by CDR3 protein, the rows form single entries marked with the most common genes and DNA. This sample lists over 350,000 distinct CDR3 sequences; roughly 85% were detected once. Jointly, the top ten make up 0.12% of the sample. The sample comprised CD8+ T cells from PBMCs. These receptors were collected from a human donor with multiple sclerosis.

Worth noting for this clonotype: Compared with germline, one end of the junction differs, possibly owing to a read error. The V call is TRBV2, the J call TRBJ2-1, with a possible D match to TRBD2 (5 bases). The CDR3 totals 15 residues. Germline assignment: CDR1 SNHLY and CDR2 FYNNEI. The CDR3 region is CASSEAEAPYNEQSF. The CDR3 bases are TGTGCCAGCAGTGAAGCGGAGGCCCCTTACAATGAGCAGTCCTTC.

This chain connects TRBV27 to TRBJ2-7; no firm D call. Germline CDR1 reads MNHEY; CDR2 reads SMNVEV (reference sequence). This CDR3 is 13 amino acids long. Deletions cut 8 bases from V and 3 bases from J, with 14 bases between. The chain's CDR3 is CASGVGSFYEQYF. CDR3 nucleotide sequence: TGTGCCAGCGGGGTCGGCTCTTTCTACGAGCAGTACTTC.

The genes are TRBV6-5 and TRBJ2-1; perhaps TRBD2 as D (5 bases). The V end lost 0 bases, the J end lost 2 bases, and 17 bases lay between the germline ends. The germline V gene encodes CDR1 MNHEY and CDR2 SVGAGI. The CDR3 runs to 18 residues. CDR3 amino acids: CASSYSGSAGGPYNEQFF. The CDR3 DNA reads as TGTGCCAGCAGTTACTCGGGTAGCGCGGGTGGGCCCTACAATGAGCAGTTCTTC.

The rearrangement links TRBV6-1 to TRBJ1-2; the match to TRBD1 covers 7 bases. J lost 8 bases, V lost 7 bases, and 10 bases had no gene match. Germline CDR1 MNHNS, CDR2 SASEGT. The CDR3 has 13 amino acids. As DNA, the CDR3 is TGTGCCAGCACCAAAAGGGGGCATCTCGGCTACACCTTC. The encoded protein is CASTKRGHLGYTF.

The chain links TRBV20-1 to TRBJ2-7; 7 positions match TRBD1. V lost 4 bases to trimming and J lost 2 bases; unmatched junction nucleotides: 5. Germline V gene lookup returns CDR1 DFQATT and CDR2 SNEGSKA (reference sequence). The CDR3 runs to 13 residues. CDR3 DNA: TGCAGTGCTACCGGGACAGCACCCTACGAGCAGTACTTC. It translates to CSATGTAPYEQYF.

This clonotype was picked up a small number of times. CDR3 coding DNA: TGTGCCAGCAGCCCCCTAGCGGGGAGGGCCTACGAGCAGTACTTC. Its protein is CASSPLAGRAYEQYF. V gene TRBV6-1 combines with J gene TRBJ2-7; 9 bases agree with TRBD2. This CDR3 region has 15 residues. V dropped 6 bases and J dropped 2; count of bases not matched to a gene: 8. In germline, CDR1 is MNHNS, CDR2 SASEGT.

This clonotype was observed a single time. This chain joins TRBV20-1 and TRBJ2-7, with D possibly matching TRBD1 (6 bases). The ends were cut back, 0 bases at V and 6 bases at J, with 18 bases in the middle. There are 15 residues in the CDR3. Germline assignment: CDR1 DFQATT and CDR2 SNEGSKA (reference sequence). This CDR3 reads CSARDLAGVFGEQYF. The CDR3 DNA is TGCAGTGCTAGAGATCTCGCAGGGGTCTTCGGCGAGCAGTACTTC.

This chain links TRBV14 with TRBJ1-4; a weak D match, TRBD1 (6 bases). CDR3 length: 14 residues. CDR1 and CDR2 (germline): SGHDN, FVKESK. Trimming took 5 bases from V and 3 from J, leaving 10 bases between them. The CDR3 DNA reads TGTGCCAGCAGCGTACAGGGAGCTAATGAAAAACTGTTTTTT. This encodes CASSVQGANEKLFF.

The chain combines TRBV28 with TRBJ1-1, with unresolved D. The CDR3 consists of 15 residues. V was cut by 1 base and J by 0 bases, with 9 bases left in between. From germline, CDR1 is MDHEN and CDR2 SYDVKM. The CDR3 sequence: CASSLFGEVNTEAFF. CDR3 nucleotides: TGTGCCAGCAGTTTATTTGGGGAGGTGAACACTGAAGCTTTCTTT.

V is TRBV28 and J is TRBJ2-7; 7 positions agree with TRBD2. This CDR3 region has 15 residues. Per germline, CDR1 MDHEN and CDR2 SYDVKM. Germline trimming cut 7 bases from V and 0 bases from J; bases unmatched to any gene: 9. As DNA, the CDR3 is TGTGCCAGCACCTTCCCCGGGGGGAGCTCCTACGAGCAGTACTTC. Translated, it gives CASTFPGGSSYEQYF.

This rearrangement joins TRBV20-1 to TRBJ1-5; 9 bases fit TRBD1. Germline CDR1 DFQATT, CDR2 SNEGSKA (reference sequence). This CDR3 has 12 residues. V lost 7 bases and J lost 14; bases outside the gene matches: 12. This CDR3 is CSVRTGDFHEHF. The CDR3 coding sequence is TGCAGTGTGCGGACAGGGGATTTCCACGAGCATTTT.

In the case of this clonotype: An end of the junction differs from the germline gene, which may be a read error. The chain recombines TRBV7-9 with TRBJ2-4, with 10 bases aligning to TRBD1. Germline-derived CDR1 and CDR2 are SEHNR and FQNEAQ (reference sequence). The CDR3 loop spans 14 amino acids. CDR3 amino acids: CASSPIILPGQGNF. CDR3 in DNA: TGTGCCAGCAGCCCCATCATATTACCGGGACAGGGGAACTTC.

The chain combines TRBV7-9 with TRBJ2-3, with D possibly being TRBD1 or TRBD2 (5 bases each). Germline-derived CDR1 and CDR2 are SEHNR and FQNEAQ (reference sequence). The CDR3 consists of 18 residues. The V end was cut by 2 bases, the J end by 2 bases, with 20 bases between. The CDR3 loop reads CASSLPEGTVHYTDTQYF. The CDR3 nucleotides are TGTGCCAGCAGCTTACCCGAGGGGACCGTTCATTACACAGATACGCAGTATTTT. Full variable domain (missing parts from reference TRBV7-9 and TRBJ2-3): DTGVSQNPRHKITKRGQNVTFRCDPISEHNRLYWYRQTLGQGPEFLTYFQNEAQLEKSRLLSDRFSAERPKGSFSTLEIQRTEQGDSAMYLCASSLPEGTVHYTDTQYFGPGTRLTVL.

The V gene is TRBV29-1, the J gene TRBJ2-1; 10 bases match TRBD2. V shed 0 bases, J shed 7 bases, and the junction held 18 bases outside the gene matches. Germline-derived CDR1 and CDR2 are SQVTM and ANQGSEA. There are 19 residues in the CDR3. CDR3 amino acids: CSVEEEGLSGRGNGNEQFF. CDR3 DNA sequence: TGCAGCGTTGAAGAGGAAGGATTGAGCGGGAGGGGTAATGGGAATGAGCAGTTCTTC.

Here the CDR3 DNA reads TGTGCCAGCATGGAGGGGGCTGAAGCTTTCTTT. It encodes CASMEGAEAFF. The chain carries TRBV5-5 and TRBJ1-1; D might be TRBD1 (6 bases). In germline, CDR1 is SGHKS, CDR2 YYEKEE (reference sequence). Trimming left V 6 bases short and J 6 bases short, with 9 bases between. The CDR3 totals 11 residues.

V is TRBV6-5 and J is TRBJ2-7; D perhaps matches TRBD2 (5 bases). In germline, CDR1 is MNHEY, CDR2 SVGAGI. V dropped 0 bases and J dropped 5 bases, with 14 bases sitting between them. The CDR3 is 15 amino acids. CDR3 sequence: CASSYSDSSADEQYF. The CDR3 nucleotides read TGTGCCAGCAGTTACTCGGACTCCTCTGCTGACGAGCAGTACTTC.

The V call is TRBV11-2, the J call TRBJ1-2; D gene uncertain. CDR3 length equals 15 residues. Trimming removed 1 base from V and 0 bases from J, with 9 bases in between. Looked up from germline, CDR1 is SGHAT and CDR2 is FQNNGV. The CDR3 nucleotides are TGTGCCAGCAGCTTAGGTGGCAGTCCTAACTATGGCTACACCTTC. Translating it yields CASSLGGSPNYGYTF.

This chain connects TRBV5-6 to TRBJ2-7; 7 bases map to TRBD1. Losses at the gene ends were 6 bases for V and 2 bases for J; bases not matched to a gene: 11. Germline V gene data show CDR1 as SGHDT and CDR2 as YYEEEE. The CDR3 consists of 15 residues. The CDR3 spells CASNSPTGQAYEQYF. As DNA, the CDR3 is TGTGCCAGCAACTCCCCCACAGGACAGGCCTACGAGCAGTACTTC.

This clonotype was counted only a few times. DNA of the CDR3: TGTGCCAGCAGCTCCGGGACAGGGACCACAGATACGCAGTATTTT. Its translation: CASSSGTGTTDTQYF. The chain has TRBV5-6 and TRBJ2-3; 9 positions agree with TRBD1. V was clipped by 3 bases and J by 2 bases; unmatched bases: 4. The CDR3 runs to 15 residues. Per germline, CDR1 SGHDT and CDR2 YYEEEE.

The gene calls are TRBV7-9 and TRBJ1-1; D ambiguous. Trimming removed 5 bases from V and 7 bases from J, with 11 bases in between. The CDR3 extends over 12 amino acids. Germline V gene sequence: CDR1 SEHNR, CDR2 FQNEAQ (reference sequence). CDR3 in DNA: TGTGCCAGCAGCCGGGTGATCGATGAAGCTTTCTTT. Translation: CASSRVIDEAFF.